This T cell receptor beta chain was retrieved from a study of cytomegalovirus exposure and HLA in healthy donors (dated by TCRdb to about 2017). Regarding the complete study: According to an earlier analysis of 587 of the donors, roughly 180 million T cells yielded 100 million or so unique TCR beta sequences and about 300 Gb of sequence data. Both class I and class II loci were covered by HLA typing, at four-digit resolution. All discovery cohort repertoires had been generated on a single sequencing platform. Approximately 300 gigabases of sequencing data and tens of millions of unique TCR sequences were included in an early release covering roughly 600 HLA-typed donors. A separate validation cohort of roughly 120 different subjects was used in addition to the roughly 720-subject first cohort. Rather than drawing on any new phenotypic data, the later analysis identified candidate immune exposures from TCR beta sequences and the way those sequences occurred across donors. The study was designed to test whether signatures of past pathogen exposure could be identified by cataloging public T cell receptors. The number of typed donors differed by locus: 629-630 for A, B, C, DRB1 and DQB1; approximately 520 for DQA1; approximately 600 for DPA1; and some 470 for DPB1. To study patterns of TCR occurrence, a later analysis re-analyzed previously published TCR beta repertoires from 650 to 750 donors and added high-resolution HLA genotyping. The study profiled the T cell repertoires of fewer than 850 subjects by immunosequencing and related them to cytomegalovirus serostatus. On average, approximately 250,000 unique TCR beta nucleotide sequences were sequenced per donor among a few hundred genotyped donors of the cohort, with about 17% of those sequences being non-productive. To decide whether each TCR beta V gene segment behaved as functional or pseudogenic, an earlier analysis of some 600 of the donors relied on high-throughput TCR beta sequencing. Four or five DR-DQ haplotypes were treated as single units for association and clustering because of strong linkage in the cohort. Donor age, sex, ethnicity and CMV serostatus were compiled together with the repertoire data. High-throughput TCR immunosequencing, statistical association of individual TCRs with disease status, and machine learning were combined to predict cytomegalovirus infection status. The genetic ancestry cluster associated with self-reported Caucasian donors included about 81% of the 300 to 400 genotyped donors. A later genetic analysis used genome-wide SNP genotypes for about 65% of the roughly 670 donors, treating that subset as a discovery cohort.

This clone occurred a few times. Its antigen specificity is not known. One base away there is no much larger clone; base qualities are not given. The cohort comprised around 690 healthy bone marrow donors. At the time of sampling, all cohort members were nominally healthy, though unrecorded immune exposures were likely present. The donor tested CMV seronegative, placing the donor among the 350 or so seronegative members of the cohort. Each donor provided a peripheral blood sample, and peripheral blood mononuclear cells were used for TCR beta sequencing. Genomic DNA was extracted from the blood cell samples with the Qiagen DNeasy Blood Extraction Kit. Points the paper makes about the study in general: An earlier analysis of approximately 570 of the donors showed that most TCR beta V segments appeared in productive rearrangements either about 87% or about 30% of the time, which broadly matched IMGT annotations. Sequencing depth was assumed to be roughly uniform across donors in the presence/absence analyses, though that assumption may not hold. The authors suggested that the approach could potentially be generalized to other disease states and immunological phenotypes. A later genetic analysis associated a missense DCLRE1C variant with V-gene and J-gene trimming of TCR beta chains, and an independent cohort replicated the association. The classifier was reported to diagnose cytomegalovirus status with high specificity and sensitivity in both the original and validation cohorts. In a later analysis, most CMV-associated TCR beta chains were found to appear HLA-restricted, with HLA associations seemingly driven largely by CMV exposure. A later analysis found that HLA-associated TCR beta chains were more clonally expanded and had lower generation probabilities than equally common non-associated chains. In a later analysis, several top co-occurrence clusters were reported to appear linked to parvovirus B19, influenza, CMV and Epstein-Barr virus. Some IMGT-functional V segments, including TRBV6-2 and TRBV6-3, could not be distinguished by the 87-base-pair reads and were therefore excluded. For the cohort, immune exposure information was limited to CMV serostatus. Because HLA typing was missing for some donors at each locus, association tests included only the typed subset. This cohort had only TCR beta chains sequenced, and the lack of alpha or paired-chain data limited which features could be detected. A cluster of highly shared sequence variants was judged likely to represent a technical artifact of the sequencing pipeline. According to a later analysis, TCR association rates differed among HLA loci, with DRB1 alleles showing the most associated TCRs and HLA-C alleles showing the fewest. A few of the identified cytomegalovirus-associated TCR beta chains were confirmed in vitro to be specific for cytomegalovirus antigens. A further reported finding was that TCR beta sequences accurately predicted the HLA-A and HLA-B alleles for most subjects in the first cohort. Correlated functional status among segregating V segments might be attributable to linkage disequilibrium, but an unknown experimental factor could not be ruled out. Because counts were too low, roughly 16 rarely observed V segments, including chromosome 9 orphons, were excluded from the earlier analysis of some 540 of the donors. At a false discovery rate of 0.05, a later analysis linked 15,000 to 20,000 TCR beta sequences to specific HLA alleles. Strong co-occurrence of HLA alleles, especially DR and DQ, made assigning TCR associations to individual alleles difficult. Compared with the roughly 670-donor mean, donors in an Asian-associated ancestry cluster had fewer N-insertions in productive TCRs, according to a later genetic analysis. In the study, approximately 160 TCR beta chains were listed as associated with cytomegalovirus. Most TCR sequences were seen in very few donors, while some public TCRs were found in many individuals.

Counted from cysteine to phenylalanine, this CDR3 has 13 amino acids. Just CDR3 DNA is preserved here, 39 bases in frame from base 1. V is cut by 2 bases and J by 4 bases, and the space between the germline ends is 8 bases. Looking up the germline V gene yields CDR1 SGHRS and CDR2 YFSETQ. The library was made by the immunoSEQ multiplex PCR assay. For the multiplex PCR, a mixture combining 60 forward primers for TCR Vbeta segments and 13 reverse primers for TCR Jbeta segments was used. Amplification of the CDR3 region of rearranged TCR beta genes was performed with a multiplex PCR assay on genomic DNA. The Illumina HiSeq System was used to sequence the amplified TCR beta libraries as 87-base-pair reads. In the paper's pipeline: A later analysis tallied around 87 million unique TCR beta chains across the 700 or so repertoires, and approximately 9.9 million of those chains were shared by two or more donors. A nearest-neighbor algorithm error-corrected the raw reads and collapsed the reads into unique sequences, merging closely related sequences to remove PCR and sequencing errors. V, D and J gene segments were assigned by aligning CDR3 sequences to IMGT reference sequences. Each retained sequence needed at least a six-nucleotide match to both a V gene segment and a J gene segment. Rearrangements were classified as productive when the CDR3 lacked stop codons and remained in frame with V and J, and all other rearrangements were classified as non-productive. CDR3 was defined according to IMGT convention as the region running from the second conserved V-encoded cysteine to the conserved J-encoded phenylalanine. Sequences without an unambiguous match to a single V gene segment were excluded from the earlier analysis of 450 to 650 of the donors. In an earlier analysis of 450 to 750 of the donors, a V segment was called functional when productive rearrangements were above 56.7%, and segregating when the standard deviation between donors exceeded 5%. To diagnose cytomegalovirus status from the catalog of TCR beta chain sequences, a statistical classification framework was built. V and J gene assignment, in a later analysis, came from comparing TCR nucleotide sequences with IMGT/GENE-DB human TR gene sequences. Using the TCRdist pipeline, a later analysis assigned CDR3 sequences along with most-parsimonious VDJ recombination scenarios. In a later analysis, every TCR beta chain was defined by the combination of its CDR3 amino acid sequence and its V-gene family, and reads without a unique V-gene family were dropped. As a way to deal with suspected cross-contamination and a sequencing artifact, a later analysis dropped roughly 620 nucleotide sequences that were highly shared and had low generation probability. For each public chain, a later analysis derived a clonal expansion index from normalized ranks of inferred template counts within each repertoire. Generation probabilities in a later analysis came from a VDJ recombination model fitted to out-of-frame rearrangements, and those results were checked against IGoR. Hypergeometric tests were used in a later analysis to score TCR-TCR, TCR-HLA and TCR-CMV co-occurrence, with a repertoire-size bias correction applied to the TCR pairs. False discovery rates were estimated in a later analysis by permuting HLA or CMV assignments 20 times. A later analysis grouped co-occurring TCRs with DBSCAN, adding TCRdist sequence similarity when clustering within HLA-allele-positive subsets. For co-occurrence clustering, repertoires with fewer than 30,000 or more than 120,000 public chains were excluded, along with 4 to 6 repertoires with anomalous nucleotide sharing. TCRdb obtained this table from immuneACCESS and retained in-frame rearrangements with V and J assigned. These tables miss some clones; where compared with another copy, unresolved V genes account for less than half of the shortfall, and the remainder is unexplained. V, J and clone size are taken as reported in that table, and D and trimming were inferred from the DNA itself. This sample holds 65,000 to 100,000 clones; around 75% were observed only once. The ten most abundant clones make up about 2.9% of the sample.

The sample comprised PBMCs. The TCR originated in a middle-aged man in good health and CMV-seronegative. The chain employs TRBV5-1 and TRBJ2-3, with a tentative D gene TRBD2 over 6 matching bases. CDR3 loop: CASSFPGADTQYF. The DNA sequence is TGCGCCAGCAGCTTCCCGGGAGCAGATACGCAGTATTTT.